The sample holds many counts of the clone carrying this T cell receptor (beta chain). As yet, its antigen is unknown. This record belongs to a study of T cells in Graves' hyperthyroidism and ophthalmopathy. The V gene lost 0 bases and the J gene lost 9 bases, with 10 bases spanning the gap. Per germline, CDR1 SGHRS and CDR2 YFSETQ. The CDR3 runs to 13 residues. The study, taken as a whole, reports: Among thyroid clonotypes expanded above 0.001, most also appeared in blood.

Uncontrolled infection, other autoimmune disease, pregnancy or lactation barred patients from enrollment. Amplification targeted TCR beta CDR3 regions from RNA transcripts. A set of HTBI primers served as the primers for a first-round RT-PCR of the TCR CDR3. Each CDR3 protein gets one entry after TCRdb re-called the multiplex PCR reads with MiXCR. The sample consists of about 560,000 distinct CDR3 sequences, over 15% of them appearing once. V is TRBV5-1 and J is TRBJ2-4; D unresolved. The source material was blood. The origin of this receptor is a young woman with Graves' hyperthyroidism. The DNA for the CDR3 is TGCGCCAGCAGCTTGGTTGGCAGGAGCATTCAGTACTTC. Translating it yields CASSLVGRSIQYF. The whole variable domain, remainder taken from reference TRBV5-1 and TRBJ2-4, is KAGVTQTPRYLIKTRGQQVTLSCSPISGHRSVSWYQQTPGQGLQFLFEYFSETQRNKGNFPGRFSGRQFSNSRSEMNVSTLELGDSALYLCASSLVGRSIQYFGAGTRLSVL.